Sequencing of this TCR beta chain was carried out in a study of shared clonotypes between healthy human individuals. Overall study findings and caveats: Only blood was sampled, and tissue TCR repertoires likely differ from blood ones.

Points on this clone: Its specificity is not known.

Every immunoSEQ plate was one replicate of a subset's evenly spread DNA. Loaded into unsorted PBMC replicate PCRs was roughly 310 ng DNA, 25,000 to 30,000 T cell genomes. Sequenced by immunoSEQ multiplex PCR; TCRdb stores in-frame clones only, minus some. The sample has about 450,000 clones, roughly three quarters seen once. In germline, CDR1 is SGHKS, CDR2 YYEKEE (reference sequence). The CDR3 runs 15 residues. J gave up 2 bases and V 5 bases, and 6 bases lay outside the gene matches. The sequenced sample was PBMCs. This clonotype was obtained from a woman between 40 and 50 years old in good health. Some clones in this sample may be carry-over from other donors' samples. The chain has TRBV5-5 and TRBJ2-7; TRBD2 aligns across 11 bases. Here the CDR3 reads CASSEGLAEAYEQYF. CDR3 nucleotides: TGTGCCAGCAGTGAGGGACTAGCGGAGGCCTACGAGCAGTACTTC.